This TCR beta chain was captured in a study of a mutant IDH1 vaccine in newly diagnosed glioma. Study details: The first vaccination came 4-6 weeks after radiotherapy alone, or with temozolomide cycles.

General observations from the study: Vaccine-induced immune responses were detected in around 92% of patients.

Trimming removed 0 bases from V and 7 bases from J, with 16 bases in between. The CDR3 consists of 15 residues. Germline assignment: CDR1 MGHRA and CDR2 YSYEKL. As to time point: week 35, safety follow-up. Doses consisted of 300 ug of mutant IDH1 20-mer peptide each, paired with topical imiquimod. As for this clone: Its antigen is undetermined.

The repertoire was sequenced with immunoSEQ multiplex PCR; TCRdb's copy has only in-frame clones and lacks some. Of just over 65,000 clones listed, more than 70% are singletons. The clonotype originates from a man in his late teens or twenties with glioma. The source was PBMCs, collected from a glioma patient whose treatment included an IDH1 peptide vaccine. The chain joins TRBV4-1 to TRBJ2-7; D is perhaps TRBD2 (5 bases). CDR3 nucleotide sequence: TGCGCCAGCAGCCAAGATGAGGAGGCTCTGTGGGAGCAGTACTTC. Translating gives CASSQDEEALWEQYF.